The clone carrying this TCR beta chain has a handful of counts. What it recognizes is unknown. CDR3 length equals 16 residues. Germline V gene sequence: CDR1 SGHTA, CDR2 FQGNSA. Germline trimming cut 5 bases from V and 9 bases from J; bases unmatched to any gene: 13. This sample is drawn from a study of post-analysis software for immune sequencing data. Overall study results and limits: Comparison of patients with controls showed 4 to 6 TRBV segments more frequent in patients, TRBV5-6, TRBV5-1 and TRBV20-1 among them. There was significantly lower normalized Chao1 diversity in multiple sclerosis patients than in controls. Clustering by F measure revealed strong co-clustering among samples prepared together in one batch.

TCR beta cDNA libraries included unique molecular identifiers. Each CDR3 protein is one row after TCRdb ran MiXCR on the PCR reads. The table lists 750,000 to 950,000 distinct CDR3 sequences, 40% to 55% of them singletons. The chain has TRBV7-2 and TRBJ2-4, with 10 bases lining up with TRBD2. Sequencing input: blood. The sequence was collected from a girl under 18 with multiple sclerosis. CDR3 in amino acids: CASSRRVPLAGGIQYF. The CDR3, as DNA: TGTGCCAGCAGCCGACGCGTCCCCTTAGCGGGAGGCATTCAGTACTTC.